Each of the 17 T cell receptor beta chains below was sequenced from the same sample in a study of graft-versus-host responses after intestinal transplantation. Only in-frame clones appear in the TCRdb table, and some are missing; sequencing was by immunoSEQ multiplex PCR. Found here are approximately 77,000 clones, 85% to 90% of them singletons; the top ten hold roughly 0.31%. No antigen has been identified for these receptors. The sample consisted of unstimulated CD4+ T cells sorted from spleen or lymph node cells, taken before intestinal transplant. All receptors come from a human donor who received an intestinal transplant.

V usage is TRBV5-1 and J usage is TRBJ2-5, with TRBD1 identical over 7 bases. The germline V gene has CDR1 SGHRS and CDR2 YFSETQ. Trimming took 3 bases from V and 2 from J; bases not matched to a gene: 10. The CDR3 is made up of 16 amino acids. CDR3 nucleotides: TGCGCCAGCAGCTCACAATTTACAGGGGTACAAGAGACCCAGTACTTC. Translation gives CASSSQFTGVQETQYF.

The gene calls are TRBV7-9 and TRBJ2-7; 7 positions agree with TRBD2. V was pared by 5 bases and J by 2 bases, with 0 bases of the junction left unmatched. The CDR3 is made up of 12 amino acids. Germline V lookup: CDR1 SEHNR, CDR2 FQNEAQ (reference sequence). The CDR3 loop is CASSGGAYEQYF. The CDR3 bases are TGTGCCAGCAGCGGGGGGGCCTACGAGCAGTACTTC.

CDR3 bases: TGTGCCAGCAGCCCACAGGGGGGAGGATACGAGCAGTACTTC. It specifies CASSPQGGGYEQYF. The rearrangement links TRBV7-9 to TRBJ2-7, with 8 bases that match TRBD1. Trimming at V came to 5 bases and at J to 4 bases, leaving 7 bases not matched to a gene. Germline V gene sequence: CDR1 SEHNR, CDR2 FQNEAQ (reference sequence). The CDR3 is 14 amino acids.

The chain joins TRBV18 to TRBJ1-1; D is ambiguous. CDR1 is KGHSH, CDR2 LQKENI, per germline. Trimming removed 5 bases at V and 8 bases at J, with 12 bases between. The length of the CDR3 is 12 residues. Here the CDR3 reads CASSSQVGEAFF. The CDR3 nucleotides read TGTGCCAGCTCATCCCAAGTCGGGGAAGCTTTCTTT.

This clone was picked up one time. This rearrangement joins TRBV2 to TRBJ2-3; D is ambiguous. The CDR3 is 14 residues long. Germline loops: CDR1 SNHLY, CDR2 FYNNEI. With 3 bases removed from V and 4 bases from J, the gap between germline ends came to 11 bases. This chain's CDR3 is CASSEKTESDTQYF. In DNA form, the CDR3 reads TGTGCCAGCAGTGAGAAGACGGAGTCAGATACGCAGTATTTT.

V usage is TRBV2 and J usage is TRBJ2-7; 7 bases fit TRBD1. The ends lost 8 bases at V and 0 bases at J; junction bases unmatched: 10. Germline V gene data show CDR1 as SNHLY and CDR2 as FYNNEI. CDR3 length: 15 residues. CDR3 amino acids: CASETGPTPSYEQYF. The CDR3 DNA is TGTGCCAGCGAGACAGGGCCCACCCCCTCCTACGAGCAGTACTTC.

The chain uses TRBV2 and TRBJ2-5; weak D call: TRBD1 (6 bases). The CDR3 is made up of 14 amino acids. V was clipped by 5 bases and J by 2 bases, with 12 bases between them. Germline CDR1 and CDR2: SNHLY and FYNNEI. For the CDR3, the DNA is TGTGCCAGCAGTACAGGGCGGAGGCAAGAGACCCAGTACTTC. It translates to CASSTGRRQETQYF.

This clone was recorded once. The V and J genes are TRBV5-1 and TRBJ2-7; 7 positions agree with TRBD1. Germline CDR1 is SGHRS and CDR2 is YFSETQ. V lost 3 bases and J lost 1; bases outside the gene matches: 4. The CDR3 spans 14 residues. CDR3 in DNA: TGCGCCAGCAGCTCAGGGGGTGTATCCTACGAGCAGTACTTC. Protein sequence: CASSSGGVSYEQYF.

V is TRBV28 and J is TRBJ2-7; 7 nucleotides align to TRBD1. CDR1 MDHEN and CDR2 SYDVKM come from the germline V gene. The CDR3 runs 14 residues. V lost 1 base and J lost 2; bases outside the gene matches: 2. The CDR3: CASSLSGQTYEQYF. The CDR3 DNA is TGTGCCAGCAGTTTATCGGGACAGACCTACGAGCAGTACTTC.

The rearrangement joins TRBV7-8 to TRBJ1-5; D remains ambiguous. V was pared by 3 bases and J by 1 base, with 10 bases between. In germline, CDR1 is SGHVS, CDR2 FQNEAQ. This CDR3 is 15 amino acids long. CDR3 in amino acids: CASSFEDGSNQPQHF. Here the CDR3 DNA reads TGTGCCAGCAGCTTCGAGGATGGGAGCAATCAGCCCCAGCATTTT.

This sequence joins TRBV11-2 and TRBJ2-7; D is ambiguous. Germline lookup yields CDR1 SGHAT and CDR2 FQNNGV. Trimming cost V 5 bases and J 1 base, with 15 bases left between them. This CDR3 is built from 15 residues. Here the CDR3 reads CASSPSAGRSYEQYF. CDR3 DNA: TGTGCCAGCAGCCCGAGCGCCGGCCGATCCTACGAGCAGTACTTC.

The rearrangement links TRBV27 to TRBJ2-3, with TRBD1 matching over 8 bases. The CDR3 contains 17 residues. Germline loops: CDR1 MNHEY, CDR2 SMNVEV (reference sequence). J lost 3 bases, V lost 4 bases, and 12 bases had no gene match. This CDR3 reads CASSSSSPGGGTDTQYF. The CDR3, as DNA: TGTGCCAGCAGTTCCTCCTCTCCAGGGGGCGGAACAGATACGCAGTATTTT.

The rearrangement links TRBV18 to TRBJ1-5; tentatively, D is TRBD1 (6 bases). Germline CDR1 is KGHSH and CDR2 is LQKENI. V was shortened by 2 bases and J by 5 bases, with 13 bases between the two germline ends. CDR3 length equals 15 residues. The CDR3: CASSPAGVGYQPQHF. The CDR3 nucleotides read TGTGCCAGCTCACCAGCAGGGGTCGGGTATCAGCCCCAGCATTTT.

The chain couples TRBV29-1 to TRBJ1-2; TRBD1 matches at 8 bases. The CDR3 spans 11 residues. Germline V lookup: CDR1 SQVTM, CDR2 ANQGSEA. Losses at the gene ends were 7 bases for V and 12 bases for J; bases not matched to a gene: 10. The CDR3 loop is CSAGQGEGDTF. The CDR3 nucleotides are TGCAGCGCAGGACAGGGAGAAGGGGACACCTTC.

The chain combines TRBV2 with TRBJ1-5; 10 bases are shared with TRBD1. J gave up 2 bases and V 5 bases, and 9 bases lay outside the gene matches. This CDR3 comprises 17 residues. Germline V lookup: CDR1 SNHLY, CDR2 FYNNEI. CDR3 nucleotides: TGTGCCAGCAGTCCCCGGGTGGGGACAGGGGGCAATCAGCCCCAGCATTTT. It specifies CASSPRVGTGGNQPQHF.

In its sample, this clone was seen once. The V call is TRBV4-1, the J call TRBJ1-1; D is possibly TRBD1 (5 bases). V lost 1 base, J lost 4 bases, and 16 bases lay in between. The germline CDR1 and CDR2 sequences are MGHRA and YSYEKL. The CDR3 runs to 16 residues. CDR3 sequence reads: CASSQVALRRGTEAFF. The DNA for the CDR3 is TGCGCCAGCAGCCAAGTTGCCTTAAGGAGGGGCACTGAAGCTTTCTTT.

This sequence joins TRBV9 and TRBJ2-1; 7 bases match TRBD1. The trim removed 6 bases at V and 0 bases at J, leaving 3 bases unmatched. Germline-derived CDR1 and CDR2 are SGDLS and YYNGEE. The CDR3 totals 14 residues. DNA of the CDR3: TGTGCCAGCAAGAGGGACAGCTCCTACAATGAGCAGTTCTTC. Its protein product is CASKRDSSYNEQFF.